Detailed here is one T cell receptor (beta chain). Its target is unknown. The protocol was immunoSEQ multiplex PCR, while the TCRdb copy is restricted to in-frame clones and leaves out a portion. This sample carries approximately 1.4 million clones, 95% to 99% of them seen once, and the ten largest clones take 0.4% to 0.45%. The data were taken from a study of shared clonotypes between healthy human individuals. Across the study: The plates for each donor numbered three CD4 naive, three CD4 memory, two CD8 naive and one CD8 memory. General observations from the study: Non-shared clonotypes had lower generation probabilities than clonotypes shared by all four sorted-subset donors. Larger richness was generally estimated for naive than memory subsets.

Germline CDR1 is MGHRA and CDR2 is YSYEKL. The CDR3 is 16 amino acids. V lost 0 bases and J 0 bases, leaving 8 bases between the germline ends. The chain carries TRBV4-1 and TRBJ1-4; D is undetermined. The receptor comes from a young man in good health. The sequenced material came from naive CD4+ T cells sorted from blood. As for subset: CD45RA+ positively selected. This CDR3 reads CASSQDRDPTNEKLFF. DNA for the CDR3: TGCGCCAGCAGCCAAGACCGAGATCCAACTAATGAAAAACTGTTTTTT.